A single sample is the source of the 14 T cell receptor beta chains below, sequenced in a study of glioma-infiltrating T cells. Amplification of TCR alpha and beta CDR3 regions from RNA used iRepertoire nested multiplex PCR. MiXCR was run by TCRdb on the multiplex PCR reads, yielding one entry per CDR3 protein. The sample yields roughly 40,000 distinct CDR3 sequences, around 20% seen once. Sequenced input: glioma tissue, nonneoplastic brain tissue, or PBMCs (not recorded which). The receptor set was obtained from a human donor with low-grade glioma or glioblastoma, undergoing nonglioma brain surgery, or in good health (not recorded which).

This clonotype occurred many times. V and J are TRBV7-9 and TRBJ1-2; TRBD1 agrees at 10 bases. V was clipped by 5 bases and J by 6 bases; unmatched bases: 3. Germline-derived CDR1 and CDR2 are SEHNR and FQNEAQ (reference sequence). The CDR3 loop spans 13 amino acids. The DNA of the CDR3 is TGTGCCAGCAGCGCCGGGACAGGGGATGGCTACACCTTC. Amino acid sequence: CASSAGTGDGYTF.

This sequence joins TRBV29-1 and TRBJ2-1; 7 positions match TRBD2. The CDR3 loop spans 13 amino acids. Losses at the gene ends were 3 bases for V and 8 bases for J; bases not matched to a gene: 7. CDR1 SQVTM and CDR2 ANQGSEA come from the germline V gene. The CDR3 here is CSVEGGFGDEQFF. The CDR3 coding sequence is TGCAGCGTTGAGGGGGGGTTTGGGGATGAGCAGTTCTTC.

This clonotype has at least ten counts. V usage is TRBV9 and J usage is TRBJ2-3, with no clear D. Germline assignment: CDR1 SGDLS and CDR2 YYNGEE. CDR3 length: 15 amino acids. V was clipped by 0 bases and J by 3 bases, with 11 bases between them. CDR3 in DNA: TGTGCCAGCAGCGTAGATGTGCAAGGAACAGATACGCAGTATTTT. This sequence encodes CASSVDVQGTDTQYF.

This clonotype was counted at least ten times. V is TRBV28 and J is TRBJ1-2, with 9 bases fitting TRBD1. Germline V gene lookup returns CDR1 MDHEN and CDR2 SYDVKM. V trimming: 1 base; J trimming: 6 bases; junction bases outside the gene matches: 3. CDR3 size: 14 residues. The chain's CDR3 is CASSLFRTGDGYTF. In nucleotides, the CDR3 is TGTGCCAGCAGTTTATTTAGGACAGGGGATGGCTACACCTTC.

The V call is TRBV12-3 or TRBV12-4, the J call TRBJ2-1; no clear D. Trimming removed 5 bases from V and 4 bases from J, with 6 bases in between. The CDR3 spans 12 residues. The CDR3 is CASSPLYNEQFF. The CDR3 DNA sequence: TGTGCCAGCAGTCCCCTATACAATGAGCAGTTCTTC.

Note on this clonotype: Since a much larger clone is just one base distant, this may be a read error. The rearrangement links TRBV20-1 to TRBJ2-5, with D perhaps being TRBD1 or TRBD2 (5 bases each). Per germline, CDR1 DFQATT and CDR2 SNEGSKA (reference sequence). V was clipped by 7 bases and J by 1 base, with 16 bases between them. This CDR3 has 14 residues. The CDR3 nucleotides read TGCAGTGTCGCCCCCGGGGCCCTCCAAGAGACCCAGTACTTC. Encoded protein: CSVAPGALQETQYF.

This clonotype showed up many times. This chain uses TRBV19 with TRBJ2-1; weak D call: TRBD2 (7 bases). CDR3 length: 15 residues. CDR1 and CDR2 (germline): LNHDA, SQIVND (reference sequence). The germline V and J ends were trimmed by 4 bases and 6 bases, with 16 bases remaining between them. CDR3 nucleotides: TGTGCCAGTAGTAGTCAAGGGGGGGCTCGCAATGAGCAGTTCTTC. Amino acids: CASSSQGGARNEQFF.

This clonotype was found many times. The CDR3 DNA reads as TGCAGTGCTAGTCGTCAGTCGGCAGATACGCAGTATTTT. As protein: CSASRQSADTQYF. The chain recombines TRBV20-1 with TRBJ2-3; no definite D call. The CDR3 consists of 13 residues. With 3 bases removed from V and 4 bases from J, the gap between germline ends came to 11 bases. CDR1 DFQATT and CDR2 SNEGSKA come from the germline V gene (reference sequence).

This clonotype occurred many times. The chain combines TRBV12-3 or TRBV12-4 with TRBJ1-3; D call uncertain. This CDR3 is 16 amino acids long. V lost 5 bases and J 3 bases, leaving 17 bases between the germline ends. CDR3 amino acids: CASSPQFFGFGNTIYF. The CDR3 bases are TGTGCCAGCAGTCCGCAGTTTTTCGGGTTTGGAAACACCATATATTTT.

This clonotype occurred many times. The rearrangement uses TRBV27 and TRBJ2-2, with TRBD1 identical over 7 bases. Trimming took 8 bases from V and 1 from J; bases not matched to a gene: 1. This CDR3 is built from 13 residues. Germline V gene lookup returns CDR1 MNHEY and CDR2 SMNVEV (reference sequence). As DNA, the CDR3 is TGTGCCAGCGGGACAGTGAACACCGGGGAGCTGTTTTTT. Its translation is CASGTVNTGELFF.

This chain's CDR3 is CSVLGSSYEQYF. The CDR3 DNA reads as TGCAGCGTTTTGGGGAGCTCCTACGAGCAGTACTTC. V is TRBV29-1 and J is TRBJ2-7; perhaps TRBD2 as D (5 bases). CDR1 is SQVTM and CDR2 is ANQGSEA in the germline V gene. V lost 5 bases to trimming and J lost 0 bases, with 8 bases between them. The CDR3 is made up of 12 amino acids.

This rearrangement joins TRBV27 to TRBJ2-1; D gene unclear. In germline, CDR1 is MNHEY, CDR2 SMNVEV (reference sequence). The germline V and J ends were trimmed by 8 bases and 0 bases, with 11 bases remaining between them. This CDR3 has 14 amino acids. The CDR3 is CASCLISSYNEQFF. As DNA, the CDR3 is TGTGCCAGCTGCTTGATTAGCTCCTACAATGAGCAGTTCTTC.

By share, this clonotype ranks as medium-sized. The V and J genes are TRBV20-1 and TRBJ2-7; a possible D gene is TRBD2 (5 bases). V dropped 6 bases and J dropped 4 bases, with 13 bases sitting between them. Germline-derived CDR1 and CDR2 are DFQATT and SNEGSKA (reference sequence). The length of the CDR3 is 12 residues. CDR3 sequence: CSAKRREYEQYF. DNA for the CDR3: TGCAGTGCGAAGAGACGGGAATACGAGCAGTACTTC.

A word on this clonotype: Mismatch with germline at one junction end may stem from a read error. V gene TRBV28 combines with J gene TRBJ2-2, with D perhaps given as TRBD1 or TRBD2 (5 bases each). CDR3 size: 15 residues. Germline V gene lookup returns CDR1 MDHEN and CDR2 SYDVKM. CDR3 nucleotides: TGTGCCAGAAGTTTCCCGGGACGAAACATCGGGGAGCTGTTTTTT. It yields the protein CARSFPGRNIGELFF. The whole variable domain, remainder taken from reference TRBV28 and TRBJ2-2, is DVKVTQSSRYLVKRTGEKVFLECVQDMDHENMFWYRQDPGLGLRLIYFSYDVKMKEKGDIPEGYSVSREKKERFSLILESASTNQTSMYLCARSFPGRNIGELFFGEGSRLTVL.